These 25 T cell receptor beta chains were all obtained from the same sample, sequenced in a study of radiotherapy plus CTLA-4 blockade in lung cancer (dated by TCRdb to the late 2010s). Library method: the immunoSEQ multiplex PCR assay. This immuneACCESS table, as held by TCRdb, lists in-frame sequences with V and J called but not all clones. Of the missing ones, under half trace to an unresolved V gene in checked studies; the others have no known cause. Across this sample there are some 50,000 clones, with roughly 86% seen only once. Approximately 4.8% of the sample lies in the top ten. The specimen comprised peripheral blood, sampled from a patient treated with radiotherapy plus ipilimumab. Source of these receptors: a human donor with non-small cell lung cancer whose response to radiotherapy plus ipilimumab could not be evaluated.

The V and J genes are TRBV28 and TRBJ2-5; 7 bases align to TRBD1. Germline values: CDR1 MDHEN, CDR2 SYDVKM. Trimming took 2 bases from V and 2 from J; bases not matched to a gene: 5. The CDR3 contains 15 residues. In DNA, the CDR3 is TGTGCCAGCAGTTTAAAAGGGACAGAGCAAGAGACCCAGTACTTC. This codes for CASSLKGTEQETQYF.

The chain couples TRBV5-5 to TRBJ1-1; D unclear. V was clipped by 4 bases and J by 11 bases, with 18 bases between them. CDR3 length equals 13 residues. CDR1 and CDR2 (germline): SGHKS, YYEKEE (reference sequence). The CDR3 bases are TGTGCCAGCAGCATCAATCGACTTGGCTCTGCTTTCTTT. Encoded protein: CASSINRLGSAFF. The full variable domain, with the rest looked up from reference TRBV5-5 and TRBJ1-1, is DAGVTQSPTHLIKTRGQQVTLRCSPISGHKSVSWYQQVLGQGPQFIFQYYEKEERGRGNFPDRFSARQFPNYSSELNVNALLLGDSALYLCASSINRLGSAFFGQGTRLTVV.

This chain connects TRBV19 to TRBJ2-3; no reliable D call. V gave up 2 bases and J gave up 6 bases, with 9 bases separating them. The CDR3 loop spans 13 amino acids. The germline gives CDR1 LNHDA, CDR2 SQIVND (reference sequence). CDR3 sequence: CASSISVSDTQYF. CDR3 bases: TGTGCCAGTAGTATATCCGTAAGCGATACGCAGTATTTT.

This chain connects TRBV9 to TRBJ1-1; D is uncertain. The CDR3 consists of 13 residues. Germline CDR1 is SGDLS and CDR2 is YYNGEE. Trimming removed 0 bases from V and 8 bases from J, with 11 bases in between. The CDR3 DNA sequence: TGTGCCAGCAGCGTAGTTTCGGGAGACGAAGCTTTCTTT. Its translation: CASSVVSGDEAFF.

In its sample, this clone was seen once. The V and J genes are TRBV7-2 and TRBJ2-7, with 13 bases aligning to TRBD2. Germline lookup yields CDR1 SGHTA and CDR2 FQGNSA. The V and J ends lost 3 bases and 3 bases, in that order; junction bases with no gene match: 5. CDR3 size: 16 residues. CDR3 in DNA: TGTGCCAGCAGCTTGACCACTAGCGGGAGGGGCTACGAGCAGTACTTC. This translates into CASSLTTSGRGYEQYF. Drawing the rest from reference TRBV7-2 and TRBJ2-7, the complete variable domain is GAGVSQSPSNKVTEKGKDVELRCDPISGHTALYWYRQSLGQGLEFLIYFQGNSAPDKSGLPSDRFSAERTGGSVSTLTIQRTQQEDSAVYLCASSLTTSGRGYEQYFGPGTRLTVT.

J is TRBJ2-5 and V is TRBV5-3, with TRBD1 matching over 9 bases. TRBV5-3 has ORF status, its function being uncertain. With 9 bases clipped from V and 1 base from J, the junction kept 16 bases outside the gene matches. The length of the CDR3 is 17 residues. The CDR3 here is CATPERQGDIRQETQYF. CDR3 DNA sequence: TGTGCCACCCCGGAGCGACAGGGGGACATCCGCCAAGAGACCCAGTACTTC.

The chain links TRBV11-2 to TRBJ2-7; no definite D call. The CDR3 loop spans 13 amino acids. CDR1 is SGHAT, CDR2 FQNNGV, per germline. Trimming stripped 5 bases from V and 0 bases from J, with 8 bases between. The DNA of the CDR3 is TGTGCCAGCAGCCGAGTTGGCTCCTACGAGCAGTACTTC. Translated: CASSRVGSYEQYF.

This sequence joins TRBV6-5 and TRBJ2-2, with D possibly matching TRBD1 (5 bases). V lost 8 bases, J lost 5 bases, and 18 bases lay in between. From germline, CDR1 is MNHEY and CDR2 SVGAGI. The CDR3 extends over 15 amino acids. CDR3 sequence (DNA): TGTGCCAGCGCACGCCGCAGGGATTTTACCGGGGAGCTGTTTTTT. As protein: CASARRRDFTGELFF.

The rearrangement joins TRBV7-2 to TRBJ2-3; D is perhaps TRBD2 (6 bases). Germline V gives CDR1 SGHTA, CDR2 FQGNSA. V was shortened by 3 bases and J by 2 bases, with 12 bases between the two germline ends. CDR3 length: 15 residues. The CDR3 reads CASSLGLRYTDTQYF. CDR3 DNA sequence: TGTGCCAGCAGCTTGGGACTCAGGTACACAGATACGCAGTATTTT.

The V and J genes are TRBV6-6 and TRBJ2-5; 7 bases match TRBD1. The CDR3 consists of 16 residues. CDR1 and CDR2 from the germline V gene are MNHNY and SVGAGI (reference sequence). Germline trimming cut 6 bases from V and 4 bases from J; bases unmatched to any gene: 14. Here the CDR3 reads CASRQPSRPGGETQYF. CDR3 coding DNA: TGTGCCAGCAGACAGCCCTCCCGACCAGGGGGAGAGACCCAGTACTTC.

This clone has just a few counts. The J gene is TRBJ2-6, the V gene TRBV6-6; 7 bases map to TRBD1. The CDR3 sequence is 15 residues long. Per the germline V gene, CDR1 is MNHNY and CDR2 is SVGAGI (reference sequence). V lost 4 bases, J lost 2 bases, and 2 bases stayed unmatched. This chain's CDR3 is CASSSQGAGANVLTF. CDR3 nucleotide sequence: TGTGCCAGCAGTTCCCAGGGGGCTGGGGCCAACGTCCTGACTTTC.

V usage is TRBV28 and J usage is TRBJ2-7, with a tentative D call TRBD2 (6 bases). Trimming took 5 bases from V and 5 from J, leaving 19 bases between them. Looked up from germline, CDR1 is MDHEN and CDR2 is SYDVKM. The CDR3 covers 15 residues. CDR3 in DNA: TGTGCCAGCAGTCTCCTCGGAGGGAACCTTGACGAGCAGTACTTC. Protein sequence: CASSLLGGNLDEQYF.

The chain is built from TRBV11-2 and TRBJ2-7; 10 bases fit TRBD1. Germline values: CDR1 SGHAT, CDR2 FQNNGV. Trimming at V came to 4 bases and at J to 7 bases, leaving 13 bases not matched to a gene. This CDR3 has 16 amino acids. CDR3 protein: CASSSIRQGAGREQYF. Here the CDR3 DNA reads TGTGCCAGCAGCTCGATACGACAGGGGGCTGGTCGAGAGCAGTACTTC.

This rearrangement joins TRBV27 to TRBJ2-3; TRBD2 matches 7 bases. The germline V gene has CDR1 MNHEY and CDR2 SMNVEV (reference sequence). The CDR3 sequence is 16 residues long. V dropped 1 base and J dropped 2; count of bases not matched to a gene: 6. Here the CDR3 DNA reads TGTGCCAGCAGTTTATTGTGGGAGGGATACACAGATACGCAGTATTTT. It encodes CASSLLWEGYTDTQYF.

The CDR3 DNA sequence: TGTGCCAGCAGCCCTAGAGGTCAGGGACTTCCGAACACTGAAGCTTTCTTT. Its protein product is CASSPRGQGLPNTEAFF. The rearrangement uses TRBV7-6 and TRBJ1-1, with D possibly TRBD1 on 5 matching bases. The CDR3 loop spans 17 amino acids. The germline gives CDR1 SGHVS, CDR2 FNYEAQ. Trimming shortened V by 5 bases and J by 1 base, and 20 bases separated the two germline ends.

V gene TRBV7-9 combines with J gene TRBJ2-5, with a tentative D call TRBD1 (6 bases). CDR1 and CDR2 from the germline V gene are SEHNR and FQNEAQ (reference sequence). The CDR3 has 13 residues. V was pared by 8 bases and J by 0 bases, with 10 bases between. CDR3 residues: CASRTGYQETQYF. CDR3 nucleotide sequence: TGTGCCAGCCGAACAGGGTACCAAGAGACCCAGTACTTC.

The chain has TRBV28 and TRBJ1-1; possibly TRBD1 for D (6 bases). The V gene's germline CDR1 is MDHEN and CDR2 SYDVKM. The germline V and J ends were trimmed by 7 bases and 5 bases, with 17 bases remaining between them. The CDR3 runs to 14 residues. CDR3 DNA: TGTGCCAGCAAACAAGCAGGGGTTTTAACTGAAGCTTTCTTT. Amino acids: CASKQAGVLTEAFF.

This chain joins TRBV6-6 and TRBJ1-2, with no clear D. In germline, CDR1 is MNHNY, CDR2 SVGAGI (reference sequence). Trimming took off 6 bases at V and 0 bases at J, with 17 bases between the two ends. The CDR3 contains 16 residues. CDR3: CASSSPAGQPNYGYTF. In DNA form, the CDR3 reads TGTGCCAGCAGCTCACCCGCTGGGCAGCCTAACTATGGCTACACCTTC.

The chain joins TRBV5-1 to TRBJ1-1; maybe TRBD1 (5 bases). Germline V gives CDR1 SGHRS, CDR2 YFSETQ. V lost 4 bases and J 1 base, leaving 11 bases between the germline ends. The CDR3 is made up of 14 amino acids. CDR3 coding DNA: TGCGCCAGCAGCACCCAAACAGGGAACACTGAAGCTTTCTTT. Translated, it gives CASSTQTGNTEAFF.

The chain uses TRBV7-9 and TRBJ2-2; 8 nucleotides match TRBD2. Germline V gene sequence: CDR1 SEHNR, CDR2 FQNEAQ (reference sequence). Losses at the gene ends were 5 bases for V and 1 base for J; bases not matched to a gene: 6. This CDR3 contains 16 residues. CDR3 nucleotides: TGTGCCAGCAGCCGTCGGGGGGGGATGAACACCGGGGAGCTGTTTTTT. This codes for CASSRRGGMNTGELFF.

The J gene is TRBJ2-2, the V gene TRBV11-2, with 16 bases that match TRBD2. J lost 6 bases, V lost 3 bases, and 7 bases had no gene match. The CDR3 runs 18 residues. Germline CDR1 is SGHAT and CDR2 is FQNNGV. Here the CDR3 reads CASSFPGLAGGRAGELFF. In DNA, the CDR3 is TGTGCCAGCAGCTTTCCGGGACTAGCGGGAGGGCGGGCCGGGGAGCTGTTTTTT.

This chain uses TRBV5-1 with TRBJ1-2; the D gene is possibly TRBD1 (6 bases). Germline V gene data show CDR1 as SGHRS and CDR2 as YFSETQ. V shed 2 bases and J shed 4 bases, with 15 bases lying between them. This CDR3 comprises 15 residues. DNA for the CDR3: TGCGCCAGCAGCTTCGGGTCAGGGGACCTCTATGGCTACACCTTC. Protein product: CASSFGSGDLYGYTF.

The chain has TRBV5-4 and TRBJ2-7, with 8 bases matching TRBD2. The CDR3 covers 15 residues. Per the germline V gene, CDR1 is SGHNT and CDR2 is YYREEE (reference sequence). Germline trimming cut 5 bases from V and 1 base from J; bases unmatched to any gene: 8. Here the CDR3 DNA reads TGTGCCAGCAGACCAAGCGGGAGCGGGTCCTACGAGCAGTACTTC. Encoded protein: CASRPSGSGSYEQYF.

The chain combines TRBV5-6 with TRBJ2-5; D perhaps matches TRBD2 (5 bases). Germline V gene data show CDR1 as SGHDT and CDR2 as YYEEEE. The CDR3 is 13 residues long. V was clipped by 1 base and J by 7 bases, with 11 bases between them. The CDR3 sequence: CASSLLARGTQYF. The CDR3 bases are TGTGCCAGCAGCTTGTTGGCTCGGGGGACCCAGTACTTC.

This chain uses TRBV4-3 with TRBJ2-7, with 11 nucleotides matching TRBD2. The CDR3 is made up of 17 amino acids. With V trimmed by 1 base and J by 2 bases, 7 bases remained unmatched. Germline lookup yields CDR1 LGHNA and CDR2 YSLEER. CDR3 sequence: CASSQGPPLAGAYEQYF. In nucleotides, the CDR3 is TGCGCCAGCAGCCAAGGGCCACCACTAGCGGGGGCCTACGAGCAGTACTTC.